This T cell receptor beta chain was identified in a study of blood T cell repertoires in COVID-19. Study-level information: Italy, Spain and the United States were the sources of the convalescent and acute COVID-19 samples. Sources were T cells, B-cell-depleted T cells, or PBMCs; the material itself was cDNA or gDNA.

The CDR3 is 17 amino acids. The germline CDR1 and CDR2 sequences are SNHLY and FYNNEI. The ends lost 6 bases at V and 5 bases at J; junction bases unmatched: 14. In the original workflow: Reference gene primer amplification in the assay estimated nucleated cell counts. Sequencing was performed with immunoSEQ multiplex PCR; in TCRdb, only in-frame clones are kept and a portion is missing. The V and J calls and the clone size are those of that table, but D and trimming were determined from the DNA. The sample yields over 60,000 clones, 90% seen once. Sequencing was done on a sample of peripheral blood. The gene calls are TRBV2 and TRBJ2-1, with 9 bases aligning to TRBD1. The clonotype was recovered from a woman over 75 with active or convalescent COVID-19. CDR3 amino acids: CASRTFRDRDRHNEQFF. CDR3 DNA: TGTGCCAGCAGGACATTCCGGGACAGGGATCGGCACAATGAGCAGTTCTTC.